The 4 T cell receptor beta chains listed next were all sequenced from one sample in a study of blood T cell repertoires in COVID-19. Sequenced by immunoSEQ multiplex PCR; TCRdb stores in-frame clones only, minus some. The sample shows about 370,000 clones, roughly 90% of them seen only once. Sequenced: peripheral blood. The receptors derive from a woman in her 30s with COVID-19, enrolled during active disease.

A remark on this clone: Other DNA sequences from this sample encode an identical CDR3 as well. The rearrangement joins TRBV24-1 to TRBJ1-2; D gene ambiguous. This CDR3 is 11 amino acids long. The ends were cut back, 4 bases at V and 5 bases at J, with 4 bases in the middle. Germline assignment: CDR1 KGHDR and CDR2 SFDVKD. The CDR3 region is CATSDGYGYTF. The CDR3 DNA follows: TGTGCCACCAGTGACGGGTATGGCTACACCTTC.

CDR3 in DNA: TGTGCCAGCAGCTTGGGGGGAGCGTTTGGAGATACGCAGTATTTT. Its protein product is CASSLGGAFGDTQYF. The chain has TRBV11-2 and TRBJ2-3; D is perhaps TRBD2 (6 bases). Trimming removed 3 bases from V and 5 bases from J, with 15 bases in between. The CDR3 contains 15 residues. CDR1 and CDR2 (germline): SGHAT, FQNNGV.

This chain uses TRBV30 with TRBJ2-3; possible D gene TRBD1, 5 bases. The CDR3 sequence is 15 residues long. Trimming pared 3 bases from V and 1 base from J, leaving 14 bases between. CDR1 GTSNPN and CDR2 SVGIG come from the germline V gene (reference sequence). CDR3 amino acids: CAWRVRGWGTDTQYF. The DNA for the CDR3 is TGTGCCTGGAGGGTTAGGGGTTGGGGCACAGATACGCAGTATTTT.

V gene TRBV2 combines with J gene TRBJ2-2; TRBD1 agrees at 8 bases. This CDR3 is 15 amino acids long. Germline-derived CDR1 and CDR2 are SNHLY and FYNNEI. V gave up 7 bases and J gave up 7 bases; unmatched junction bases: 11. The CDR3 DNA is TGTGCCAGCACGTCGAGGACAGGGAGTGGCGGGGAGCTGTTTTTT. Its protein product is CASTSRTGSGGELFF.